These 25 T cell receptor beta chains were all obtained from the same sample, sequenced in a study of blood T cell repertoires in COVID-19. Measured with immunoSEQ multiplex PCR; TCRdb has only the in-frame clones, and not every one. The sample lists approximately 150,000 clones; roughly 90% were seen once. The specimen sequenced was peripheral blood. The receptors stem from a woman aged 50 to 65 with acute or convalescent COVID-19.

This chain joins TRBV5-6 and TRBJ1-1; no reliable D call. CDR1 and CDR2 (germline): SGHDT, YYEEEE. CDR3 length: 13 amino acids. The V end lost 0 bases, the J end lost 1 base, and 4 bases lay between the germline ends. The CDR3 sequence: CASSLGRNTEAFF. The CDR3 nucleotides are TGTGCCAGCAGCTTGGGCAGGAACACTGAAGCTTTCTTT.

This chain connects TRBV5-1 to TRBJ1-2; D gene uncertain. The CDR3 spans 13 residues. Trimming removed 4 bases at V and 0 bases at J, with 7 bases between. From germline, CDR1 is SGHRS and CDR2 YFSETQ. The CDR3 region is CASSVTANYGYTF. In DNA, the CDR3 is TGCGCCAGCAGCGTTACAGCTAACTATGGCTACACCTTC.

The chain couples TRBV19 to TRBJ1-4; a weak D match, TRBD1 (6 bases). CDR1 is LNHDA and CDR2 is SQIVND in the germline V gene (reference sequence). The germline V and J ends were trimmed by 4 bases and 0 bases, with 6 bases remaining between them. The CDR3 runs 14 residues. The CDR3 sequence: CASSKGATNEKLFF. CDR3 DNA sequence: TGTGCCAGTAGTAAGGGGGCAACTAATGAAAAACTGTTTTTT. The full variable domain, in which reference TRBV19 and TRBJ1-4 provide the parts outside the CDR3, is DGGITQSPKYLFRKEGQNVTLSCEQNLNHDAMYWYRQDPGQGLRLIYYSQIVNDFQKGDIAEGYSVSREKKESFPLTVTSAQKNPTAFYLCASSKGATNEKLFFGSGTQLSVL.

This clone was seen a few times. The chain links TRBV5-1 to TRBJ2-5; tentative D call: TRBD2 (6 bases). The CDR3 consists of 12 residues. Germline V gives CDR1 SGHRS, CDR2 YFSETQ. Between the trimmed V and J ends, which lost 7 bases and 4 bases, there was a span of 11 bases. CDR3 sequence reads: CASAKEGETQYF. The CDR3 DNA sequence: TGCGCCAGCGCCAAGGAGGGAGAGACCCAGTACTTC.

This clone has a handful of counts. The genes are TRBV7-6 and TRBJ2-2; 7 positions match TRBD1. The CDR3 runs 16 residues. The V segment lost 5 bases and the J segment 2 bases; nucleotides outside the gene matches: 8. Per the germline V gene, CDR1 is SGHVS and CDR2 is FNYEAQ. The CDR3 bases are TGTGCCAGCAGCCCAAACAGGGGCCAAAACACCGGGGAGCTGTTTTTT. This translates into CASSPNRGQNTGELFF.

The CDR3 coding sequence is TGTGCCAGCAGCTTAAGGCAGCAGGTCGACGAGCAGTACTTC. Residues: CASSLRQQVDEQYF. V usage is TRBV7-8 and J usage is TRBJ2-7; D is ambiguous. The germline V gene has CDR1 SGHVS and CDR2 FQNEAQ. Trimming removed 2 bases at V and 5 bases at J, with 13 bases between. This CDR3 region has 14 residues.

The chain combines TRBV5-4 with TRBJ2-3; 8 positions agree with TRBD2. Germline CDR1 SGHNT, CDR2 YYREEE (reference sequence). This CDR3 is 16 amino acids long. V trimming: 1 base; J trimming: 3 bases; junction bases outside the gene matches: 7. The CDR3 reads CASSLHGGLVTDTQYF. CDR3 DNA: TGTGCCAGCAGCTTGCATGGGGGACTAGTGACAGATACGCAGTATTTT.

This chain links TRBV2 with TRBJ1-5; D not resolved. The CDR3 spans 13 residues. The V gene's germline CDR1 is SNHLY and CDR2 FYNNEI. V was pared by 0 bases and J by 11 bases, with 11 bases between. DNA for the CDR3: TGTGCCAGCAGTGAAGCGCTTCGCGAGGCCCAGCATTTT. This translates into CASSEALREAQHF.

This clone was detected only once. The chain recombines TRBV10-1 with TRBJ2-2; 7 nucleotides match TRBD1. This CDR3 is 15 amino acids long. Germline trimming cut 4 bases from V and 1 base from J; bases unmatched to any gene: 3. Germline V gives CDR1 WNHNN, CDR2 SYGVQD (reference sequence). The CDR3 region is CASSAGTENTGELFF. In nucleotides, the CDR3 is TGCGCCAGCAGTGCCGGGACAGAGAACACCGGGGAGCTGTTTTTT.

The chain couples TRBV7-9 to TRBJ2-7; no definite D call. The CDR3 is made up of 12 amino acids. Between the trimmed V and J ends, which lost 1 base and 6 bases, there was a span of 7 bases. Germline V gives CDR1 SEHNR, CDR2 FQNEAQ (reference sequence). The CDR3 bases are TGTGCCAGCAGCTTAGGCGGCCTCGAGCAGTACTTC. This encodes CASSLGGLEQYF.

The chain uses TRBV3-1 (or the pseudogene TRBV3-2) and TRBJ2-1; 11 nucleotides match TRBD2. Germline values: CDR1 LGHDT, CDR2 YNNKEL (reference sequence). This CDR3 is 17 amino acids long. J lost 5 bases, V lost 3 bases, and 9 bases had no gene match. Written as DNA, the CDR3 is TGTGCCAGCAGCCACAATCCCGGGACTAGCGGAAACAATGAGCAGTTCTTC. It encodes CASSHNPGTSGNNEQFF.

The chain employs TRBV6-1 and TRBJ1-1, with TRBD1 matching over 10 bases. CDR1 MNHNS and CDR2 SASEGT come from the germline V gene. CDR3 length: 14 amino acids. V gave up 0 bases and J gave up 10 bases; unmatched junction bases: 5. CDR3 protein: CASSEAWDRGTAFF. Written as DNA, the CDR3 is TGTGCCAGCAGTGAAGCCTGGGACAGGGGAACAGCTTTCTTT.

The gene calls are TRBV15 and TRBJ2-3; 10 nucleotides agree with TRBD2. There are 16 residues in the CDR3. The V gene's germline CDR1 is LNHNV and CDR2 YYDKDF (reference sequence). Unmatched junction bases numbered 9, after V lost 5 bases and J lost 4 bases. The CDR3 bases are TGTGCCACCAGCTCCTTTCTAGCGGGAGTGGCAGATACGCAGTATTTT. This translates into CATSSFLAGVADTQYF.

The gene calls are TRBV6-5 and TRBJ2-1, with 9 bases matching TRBD1. CDR1 and CDR2 (germline): MNHEY, SVGAGI. The CDR3 contains 15 residues. Trimming at V came to 2 bases and at J to 6 bases, leaving 5 bases not matched to a gene. The CDR3 sequence: CASSYVDRGGNEQFF. The CDR3 DNA reads TGTGCCAGCAGTTACGTGGACAGGGGAGGCAATGAGCAGTTCTTC.

The V gene is TRBV9, the J gene TRBJ1-1, with D tentatively TRBD1 (5 bases). This CDR3 is built from 14 residues. CDR1 and CDR2 from the germline V gene are SGDLS and YYNGEE. Trimming cost V 4 bases and J 0 bases, with 10 bases left between them. CDR3 in DNA: TGTGCCAGCAGCCGACAGAGCATGAACACTGAAGCTTTCTTT. Translated, it gives CASSRQSMNTEAFF.

The chain couples TRBV24-1 to TRBJ2-2; D gene unclear. Germline loops: CDR1 KGHDR, CDR2 SFDVKD. The V end lost 5 bases, the J end lost 3 bases, and 9 bases lay between the germline ends. There are 14 residues in the CDR3. CDR3 residues: CATSVARYTGELFF. The CDR3 region has the DNA TGTGCCACCAGTGTAGCCAGATACACCGGGGAGCTGTTTTTT.

The V gene is TRBV10-2, the J gene TRBJ2-2; weak D call: TRBD2 (5 bases). CDR1 is WSHSY and CDR2 is SAAADI in the germline V gene. Trimming took 0 bases from V and 5 from J, leaving 10 bases between them. This CDR3 has 15 amino acids. CDR3 bases: TGCGCCAGCAGTGAGTCGCGGCGGGCGACCGGGGAGCTGTTTTTT. This codes for CASSESRRATGELFF.

V usage is TRBV9 and J usage is TRBJ2-1; 10 nucleotides align to TRBD2. V trimming: 3 bases; J trimming: 5 bases; junction bases outside the gene matches: 2. There are 14 residues in the CDR3. The germline gives CDR1 SGDLS, CDR2 YYNGEE. The CDR3 sequence: CASSAGLAHNEQFF. In nucleotides, the CDR3 is TGTGCCAGCAGCGCGGGACTAGCGCACAATGAGCAGTTCTTC.

The chain combines TRBV12-5 with TRBJ1-1; D gene unclear. The germline gives CDR1 LGHNT, CDR2 FRNRAP. CDR3 length: 13 residues. V was cut by 0 bases and J by 11 bases, with 13 bases left in between. The CDR3 spells CASGLVRSPGAFF. In nucleotides, the CDR3 is TGTGCTAGTGGTTTGGTACGGAGCCCGGGGGCTTTCTTT.

This clone was observed a handful of times. The genes are TRBV6-2 or TRBV6-3 and TRBJ1-1; 7 bases fit TRBD1. The CDR3 totals 15 residues. Trimming at V came to 4 bases and at J to 1 base, leaving 6 bases not matched to a gene. Per germline, CDR1 MNHEY and CDR2 SVGEGT. CDR3 sequence reads: CASSSLGTANTEAFF. As DNA, the CDR3 is TGTGCCAGCAGTTCCCTCGGGACAGCGAACACTGAAGCTTTCTTT.

The J gene is TRBJ2-1, the V gene TRBV11-3, with 11 bases matching TRBD2. The CDR3 spans 15 residues. With V trimmed by 4 bases and J by 9 bases, 8 bases remained unmatched. The germline gives CDR1 SGHNT, CDR2 YENEEA. CDR3 amino acids: CASSSLTSGSPEQFF. Here the CDR3 DNA reads TGTGCCAGCAGCTCACTCACTAGCGGGAGCCCTGAGCAGTTCTTC.

The chain carries TRBV6-6 and TRBJ2-3; 11 bases agree with TRBD2. The CDR3 has 16 residues. Germline CDR1 is MNHNY and CDR2 is SVGAGI (reference sequence). V shed 2 bases and J 6 bases; nucleotides not matched to a gene: 7. The CDR3 nucleotides are TGTGCCAGCAGTTACCCCAAGACTAGCGGGGCCGATACGCAGTATTTT. Encoded protein: CASSYPKTSGADTQYF.

As DNA, the CDR3 is TGCGCCAGCAGCTCAGGGGATTTGACCTCTGGGGCCAACGTCCTGACTTTC. It encodes CASSSGDLTSGANVLTF. The chain couples TRBV5-1 to TRBJ2-6, with a weak D call TRBD1 (6 bases). Germline loops: CDR1 SGHRS, CDR2 YFSETQ. Trimming cost V 3 bases and J 0 bases, with 13 bases left between them. There are 17 residues in the CDR3.

The chain is built from TRBV10-3 and TRBJ1-1, with D uncertain. Germline loops: CDR1 ENHRY, CDR2 SYGVKD. This CDR3 has 14 residues. V was cut by 6 bases and J by 3 bases, with 14 bases left in between. The CDR3 loop is CAIRVPGEDTEAFF. In DNA form, the CDR3 reads TGTGCCATCAGGGTCCCCGGGGAGGACACTGAAGCTTTCTTT.

V usage is TRBV6-6 and J usage is TRBJ2-1; the D gene is possibly TRBD1 (6 bases). The CDR3 is made up of 14 amino acids. Germline V gene lookup returns CDR1 MNHNY and CDR2 SVGAGI (reference sequence). V was trimmed by 2 bases and J by 7 bases, leaving 12 bases between them. This chain's CDR3 is CASSYADRLNEQFF. DNA of the CDR3: TGTGCCAGCAGTTACGCCGACAGGCTGAATGAGCAGTTCTTC.